Listed here are 21 T cell receptor beta chains from one sample, sequenced in a study of blood T cell repertoires in COVID-19. Libraries were prepared by immunoSEQ multiplex PCR; TCRdb keeps only in-frame clonotypes and omits some of them. The sample lists about 200,000 clones; 75% to 85% were seen once. The sequenced material came from peripheral blood. These receptors were collected from a human donor in a cohort sampled during active COVID-19.

The V and J genes are TRBV2 and TRBJ1-5; no clear D gene. Trimming removed 4 bases at V and 0 bases at J, with 7 bases between. The CDR3 is 14 residues long. Germline V gives CDR1 SNHLY, CDR2 FYNNEI. CDR3 region: CASSGGYSNQPQHF. CDR3 in DNA: TGTGCCAGCAGTGGAGGGTATAGCAATCAGCCCCAGCATTTT. Supplemented by reference TRBV2 and TRBJ1-5, the full variable domain reads EPEVTQTPSHQVTQMGQEVILRCVPISNHLYFYWYRQILGQKVEFLVSFYNNEISEKSEIFDDQFSVERPDGSNFTLKIRSTKLEDSAMYFCASSGGYSNQPQHFGDGTRLSIL.

The chain links TRBV27 to TRBJ2-7; maybe TRBD2 (6 bases). Germline CDR1 and CDR2: MNHEY and SMNVEV (reference sequence). Trimming cost V 7 bases and J 2 bases, with 18 bases left between them. The CDR3 spans 15 residues. The CDR3 DNA reads as TGTGCCAGCAAACTAGCCCTGAGGGCTACCTACGAGCAGTACTTC. This encodes CASKLALRATYEQYF.

The chain is built from TRBV28 and TRBJ1-5; 7 positions agree with TRBD1. The CDR3 is 12 residues long. Losses at the gene ends were 8 bases for V and 5 bases for J; bases not matched to a gene: 3. Germline V gives CDR1 MDHEN, CDR2 SYDVKM. CDR3 in DNA: TGTGCCAGCGAGGGACAGTATCAGCCCCAGCATTTT. Residues: CASEGQYQPQHF.

This rearrangement joins TRBV28 to TRBJ2-3, with TRBD2 identical over 9 bases. Germline V lookup: CDR1 MDHEN, CDR2 SYDVKM. Germline trimming cut 8 bases from V and 3 bases from J; bases unmatched to any gene: 9. The CDR3 is 15 residues long. CDR3 coding DNA: TGTGCCAGCTGGCGGCTAGCGGGGACGACAGATACGCAGTATTTT. This translates into CASWRLAGTTDTQYF.

V and J are TRBV7-2 and TRBJ2-2; perhaps TRBD2 as D (6 bases). The V end lost 4 bases, the J end lost 4 bases, and 16 bases lay between the germline ends. The germline V gene has CDR1 SGHTA and CDR2 FQGNSA. This CDR3 has 16 residues. The CDR3 DNA reads as TGTGCCAGCAGCTCAAGCGGGCCTCCCGGCACCGGGGAGCTGTTTTTT. Protein sequence: CASSSSGPPGTGELFF.

This clone was observed at least ten times. The chain couples TRBV6-4 to TRBJ2-2; TRBD2 aligns across 8 bases. V trimming: 2 bases; J trimming: 4 bases; junction bases outside the gene matches: 0. This CDR3 is 14 amino acids long. Germline loops: CDR1 MRHNA, CDR2 SNTAGT. CDR3 nucleotides: TGTGCCAGCAGTGACGGGACTAGCACCGGGGAGCTGTTTTTT. Its translation: CASSDGTSTGELFF.

The chain joins TRBV28 to TRBJ2-7; tentative D call: TRBD1 (6 bases). Per germline, CDR1 MDHEN and CDR2 SYDVKM. This CDR3 contains 15 residues. The germline V and J ends were trimmed by 8 bases and 3 bases, with 20 bases remaining between them. The CDR3 region has the DNA TGTGCCAGCGGGGGCCTTGACGGAATCATCTACGAGCAGTACTTC. Amino acids: CASGGLDGIIYEQYF.

The CDR3 reads CASSPPTSGYEQYF. CDR3 nucleotides: TGTGCCAGCTCACCACCAACTAGCGGGTACGAGCAGTACTTC. The chain has TRBV18 and TRBJ2-7, with 9 bases that match TRBD2. The CDR3 spans 14 residues. Germline values: CDR1 KGHSH, CDR2 LQKENI. V shed 0 bases and J 4 bases; nucleotides not matched to a gene: 1.

The chain is built from TRBV5-1 and TRBJ1-4; D remains ambiguous. The germline gives CDR1 SGHRS, CDR2 YFSETQ. This CDR3 has 16 amino acids. V shed 4 bases and J shed 2 bases, with 15 bases lying between them. The CDR3, as DNA: TGCGCCAGCAGCCCGTCCCTTCAGGCTACTAATGAAAAACTGTTTTTT. Amino acid sequence: CASSPSLQATNEKLFF.

The genes are TRBV7-9 and TRBJ2-3; D may be TRBD1 (5 bases). CDR3 length: 15 residues. Trimming cost V 5 bases and J 2 bases, with 14 bases left between them. The germline V gene has CDR1 SEHNR and CDR2 FQNEAQ (reference sequence). The DNA for the CDR3 is TGTGCCAGCAGCCTCTTCAGGGAAATCACAGATACGCAGTATTTT. It is translated as CASSLFREITDTQYF. Together with reference TRBV7-9 and TRBJ2-3, the CDR3 gives the full variable domain: DTGVSQNPRHKITKRGQNVTFRCDPISEHNRLYWYRQTLGQGPEFLTYFQNEAQLEKSRLLSDRFSAERPKGSFSTLEIQRTEQGDSAMYLCASSLFREITDTQYFGPGTRLTVL.

The chain has TRBV5-1 and TRBJ1-4, with 9 positions matching TRBD1. V lost 5 bases to trimming and J lost 8 bases; unmatched junction nucleotides: 10. There are 15 residues in the CDR3. The V gene's germline CDR1 is SGHRS and CDR2 YFSETQ. CDR3 DNA: TGCGCCAGCAGAGGGGGGGACAGGGATGCGGAAAAACTGTTTTTT. It yields the protein CASRGGDRDAEKLFF.

CDR3 in DNA: TGTGCCAGCAGCCAGAACGTATTAGATACGCAGTATTTT. Amino acid sequence: CASSQNVLDTQYF. The V and J genes are TRBV28 and TRBJ2-3; unclear D gene. Germline CDR1 is MDHEN and CDR2 is SYDVKM. The CDR3 covers 13 residues. The V end lost 6 bases, the J end lost 5 bases, and 12 bases lay between the germline ends.

J is TRBJ2-7 and V is TRBV28, with 8 bases that match TRBD1. With 5 bases clipped from V and 2 bases from J, the junction kept 8 bases outside the gene matches. CDR1 and CDR2 (germline): MDHEN, SYDVKM. This CDR3 is built from 15 residues. The chain's CDR3 is CASSPGQGLPYEQYF. The CDR3 DNA is TGTGCCAGCAGTCCCGGACAGGGCCTCCCCTACGAGCAGTACTTC.

The chain links TRBV4-2 to TRBJ2-1, with 11 bases matching TRBD2. This CDR3 spans 20 amino acids. The trim removed 2 bases at V and 3 bases at J, leaving 15 bases unmatched. Per germline, CDR1 LGHNA and CDR2 YNFKEQ. CDR3 in DNA: TGTGCCAGCAGCCAAATCTCCGGGACTAGCGGCCCCGGGAACTACAATGAGCAGTTCTTC. Protein sequence: CASSQISGTSGPGNYNEQFF.

The chain has TRBV14 and TRBJ2-5; possible D gene TRBD1, 6 bases. Germline CDR1 SGHDN, CDR2 FVKESK. V was shortened by 0 bases and J by 2 bases, with 13 bases between the two germline ends. The CDR3 spans 16 residues. CDR3 sequence reads: CASSQDLARGQETQYF. The CDR3 region has the DNA TGTGCCAGCAGCCAAGATCTTGCCAGGGGACAAGAGACCCAGTACTTC.

V gene TRBV7-2 combines with J gene TRBJ1-4; maybe TRBD1 (5 bases). Germline V gene data show CDR1 as SGHTA and CDR2 as FQGNSA. CDR3 length: 15 amino acids. The ends were cut back, 1 base at V and 7 bases at J, with 13 bases in the middle. The CDR3 coding sequence is TGTGCCAGCAGCTTAGACGGGGGGAGGAGTGAAAAACTGTTTTTT. Its translation: CASSLDGGRSEKLFF.

The rearrangement uses TRBV6-6 and TRBJ1-5; D might be TRBD1 (5 bases). The germline CDR1 and CDR2 sequences are MNHNY and SVGAGI (reference sequence). The CDR3 has 14 residues. With 6 bases removed from V and 1 base from J, the gap between germline ends came to 10 bases. In nucleotides, the CDR3 is TGTGCCAGCAGACCCGGGGGAAGCAATCAGCCCCAGCATTTT. It yields the protein CASRPGGSNQPQHF.

The genes are TRBV19 and TRBJ2-3; weak D call: TRBD2 (6 bases). The ends were cut back, 5 bases at V and 4 bases at J, with 22 bases in the middle. CDR3 length equals 17 residues. The germline CDR1 and CDR2 sequences are LNHDA and SQIVND (reference sequence). CDR3 nucleotide sequence: TGTGCCAGTAGTCCTAGAGGGCTAGCGATGAAGGCAGATACGCAGTATTTT. The encoded protein is CASSPRGLAMKADTQYF. Full variable domain (missing parts from reference TRBV19 and TRBJ2-3): DGGITQSPKYLFRKEGQNVTLSCEQNLNHDAMYWYRQDPGQGLRLIYYSQIVNDFQKGDIAEGYSVSREKKESFPLTVTSAQKNPTAFYLCASSPRGLAMKADTQYFGPGTRLTVL.

The chain recombines TRBV5-1 with TRBJ1-6; a possible D gene is TRBD1 (5 bases). Germline loops: CDR1 SGHRS, CDR2 YFSETQ. This CDR3 is built from 15 residues. Trimming removed 4 bases from V and 5 bases from J, with 13 bases in between. As DNA, the CDR3 is TGCGCCAGCAGCAAGGACACATCCGATAATTCACCCCTCCACTTT. Encoded protein: CASSKDTSDNSPLHF.

The chain combines TRBV27 with TRBJ2-3; D unresolved. This CDR3 comprises 12 residues. The V end was cut by 6 bases, the J end by 7 bases, with 11 bases between. Per the germline V gene, CDR1 is MNHEY and CDR2 is SMNVEV (reference sequence). The CDR3 reads CASRLGHHTQYF. In DNA form, the CDR3 reads TGTGCCAGCAGACTTGGGCACCATACGCAGTATTTT.

This clone was counted between two and nine times. J is TRBJ2-1 and V is TRBV3-1 (or the pseudogene TRBV3-2), with 8 bases aligning to TRBD1. This CDR3 region has 14 residues. Germline-derived CDR1 and CDR2 are LGHDT and YNNKEL (reference sequence). V lost 3 bases and J lost 8; bases outside the gene matches: 6. CDR3 coding DNA: TGTGCCAGCAGCCAGAGAGACAGGGGCGATGAGCAGTTCTTC. Translation gives CASSQRDRGDEQFF.